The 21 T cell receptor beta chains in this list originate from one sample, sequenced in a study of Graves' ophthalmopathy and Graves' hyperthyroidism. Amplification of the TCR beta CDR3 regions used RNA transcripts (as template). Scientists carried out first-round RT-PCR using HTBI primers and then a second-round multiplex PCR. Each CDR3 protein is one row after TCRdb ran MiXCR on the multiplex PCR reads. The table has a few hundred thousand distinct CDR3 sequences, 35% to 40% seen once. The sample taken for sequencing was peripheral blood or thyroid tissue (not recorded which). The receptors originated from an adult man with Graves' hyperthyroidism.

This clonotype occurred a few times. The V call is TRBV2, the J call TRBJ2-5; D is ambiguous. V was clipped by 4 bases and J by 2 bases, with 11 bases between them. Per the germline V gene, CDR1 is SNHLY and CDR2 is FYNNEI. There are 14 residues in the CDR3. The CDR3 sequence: CASSARSLQETQYF. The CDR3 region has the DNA TGTGCCAGCAGTGCCAGGAGTCTTCAAGAGACCCAGTACTTC.

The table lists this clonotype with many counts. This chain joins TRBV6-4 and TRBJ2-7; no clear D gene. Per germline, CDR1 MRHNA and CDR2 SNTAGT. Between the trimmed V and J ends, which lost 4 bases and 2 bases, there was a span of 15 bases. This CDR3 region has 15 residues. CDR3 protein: CASSVGRPDPYEQYF. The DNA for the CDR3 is TGTGCCAGCAGTGTTGGAAGACCAGACCCCTACGAGCAGTACTTC.

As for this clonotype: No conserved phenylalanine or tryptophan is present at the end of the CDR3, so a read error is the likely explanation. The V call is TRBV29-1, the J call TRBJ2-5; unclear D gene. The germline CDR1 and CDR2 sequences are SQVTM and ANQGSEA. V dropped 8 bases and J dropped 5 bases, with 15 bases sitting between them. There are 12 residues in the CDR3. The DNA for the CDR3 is TGCAGCTTACAATCGCTGGGTGAGACCCAGTACCTC. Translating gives CSLQSLGETQYL.

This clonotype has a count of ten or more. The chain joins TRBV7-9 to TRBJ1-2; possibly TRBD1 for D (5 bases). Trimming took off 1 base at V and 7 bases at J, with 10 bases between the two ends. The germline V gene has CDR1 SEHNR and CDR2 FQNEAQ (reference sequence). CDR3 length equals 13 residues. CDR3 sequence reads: CASSLEGIVGYTF. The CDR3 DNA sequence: TGTGCCAGCAGCTTAGAGGGGATCGTTGGCTACACCTTC.

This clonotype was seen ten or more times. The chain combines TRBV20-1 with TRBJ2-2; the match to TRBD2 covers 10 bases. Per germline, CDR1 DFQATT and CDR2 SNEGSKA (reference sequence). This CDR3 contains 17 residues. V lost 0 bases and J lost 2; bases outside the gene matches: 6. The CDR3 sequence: CSARDATSGVNTGELFF. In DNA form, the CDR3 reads TGCAGTGCTAGAGATGCCACTAGCGGGGTCAACACCGGGGAGCTGTTTTTT.

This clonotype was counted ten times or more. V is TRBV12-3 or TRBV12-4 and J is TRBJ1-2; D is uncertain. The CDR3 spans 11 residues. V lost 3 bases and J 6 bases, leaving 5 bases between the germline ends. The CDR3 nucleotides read TGTGCCAGCAGTTTCTTAAATGGCTACACCTTC. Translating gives CASSFLNGYTF.

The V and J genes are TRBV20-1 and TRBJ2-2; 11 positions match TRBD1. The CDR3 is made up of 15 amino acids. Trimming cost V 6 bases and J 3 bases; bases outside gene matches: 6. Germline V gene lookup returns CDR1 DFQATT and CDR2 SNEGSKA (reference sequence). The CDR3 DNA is TGCAGTGCCCCGGACAGGGGGCAGGACACCGGGGAGCTGTTTTTT. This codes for CSAPDRGQDTGELFF.

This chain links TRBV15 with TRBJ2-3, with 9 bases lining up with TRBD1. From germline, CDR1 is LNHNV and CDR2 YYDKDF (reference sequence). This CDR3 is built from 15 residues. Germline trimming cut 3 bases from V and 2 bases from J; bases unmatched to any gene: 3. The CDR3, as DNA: TGTGCCACCAGCAGGACAGGGGGGTACACAGATACGCAGTATTTT. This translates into CATSRTGGYTDTQYF.

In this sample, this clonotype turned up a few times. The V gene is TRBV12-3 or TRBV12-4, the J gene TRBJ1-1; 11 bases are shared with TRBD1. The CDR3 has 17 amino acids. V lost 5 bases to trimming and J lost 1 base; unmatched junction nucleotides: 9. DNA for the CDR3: TGTGCCAGCAGTACTGGACCGGGACAGGGGGGGAACACTGAAGCTTTCTTT. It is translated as CASSTGPGQGGNTEAFF.

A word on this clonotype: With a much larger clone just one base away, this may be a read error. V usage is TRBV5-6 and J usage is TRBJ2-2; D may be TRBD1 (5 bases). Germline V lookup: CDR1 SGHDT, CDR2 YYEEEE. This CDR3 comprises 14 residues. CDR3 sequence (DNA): TGTACCAGCAGCTTTGGGGCAGGGACCGGGGAGCTGTTTTTT. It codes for CTSSFGAGTGELFF.

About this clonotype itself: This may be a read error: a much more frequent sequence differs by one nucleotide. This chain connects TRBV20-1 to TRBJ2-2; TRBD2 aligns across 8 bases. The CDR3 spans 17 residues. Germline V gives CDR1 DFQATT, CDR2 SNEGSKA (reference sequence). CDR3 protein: CSARAPLGAGDLGGLFF. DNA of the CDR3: TGCAGTGCTAGAGCTCCCCTAGGAGCGGGGGACCTCGGGGGGCTGTTTTTT.

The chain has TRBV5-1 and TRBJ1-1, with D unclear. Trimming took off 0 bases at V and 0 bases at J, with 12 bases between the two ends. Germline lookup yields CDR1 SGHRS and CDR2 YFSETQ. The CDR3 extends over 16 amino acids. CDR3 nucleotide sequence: TGCGCCAGCAGCTTGGGGGGAGACACAATGAACACTGAAGCTTTCTTT. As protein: CASSLGGDTMNTEAFF.

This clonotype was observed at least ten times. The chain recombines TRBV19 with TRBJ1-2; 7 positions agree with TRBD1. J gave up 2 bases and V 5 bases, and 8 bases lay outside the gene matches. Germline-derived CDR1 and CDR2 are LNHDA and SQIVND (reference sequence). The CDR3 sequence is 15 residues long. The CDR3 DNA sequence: TGTGCCAGTAGTTTACGACAGGGAGCAAACTATGGCTACACCTTC. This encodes CASSLRQGANYGYTF.

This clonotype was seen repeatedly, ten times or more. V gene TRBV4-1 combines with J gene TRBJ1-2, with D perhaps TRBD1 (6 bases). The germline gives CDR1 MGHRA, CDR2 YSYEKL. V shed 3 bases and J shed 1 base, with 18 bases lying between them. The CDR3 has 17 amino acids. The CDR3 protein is CASSQGWGARGNYGYTF. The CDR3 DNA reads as TGCGCCAGCAGCCAGGGTTGGGGGGCGCGCGGTAACTATGGCTACACCTTC.

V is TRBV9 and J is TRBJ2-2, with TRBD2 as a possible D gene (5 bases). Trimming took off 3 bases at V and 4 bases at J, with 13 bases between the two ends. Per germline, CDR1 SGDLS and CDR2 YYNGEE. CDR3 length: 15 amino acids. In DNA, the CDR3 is TGTGCCAGCAGCGGGGCGACACTAGGCACCGGGGAGCTGTTTTTT. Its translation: CASSGATLGTGELFF.

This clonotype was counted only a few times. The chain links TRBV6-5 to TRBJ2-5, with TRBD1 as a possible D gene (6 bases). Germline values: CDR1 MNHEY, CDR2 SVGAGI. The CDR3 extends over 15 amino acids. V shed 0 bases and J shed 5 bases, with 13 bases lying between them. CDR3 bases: TGTGCCAGCAGTTACTCGATGGGGGCTCGGGAGACCCAGTACTTC. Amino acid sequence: CASSYSMGARETQYF.

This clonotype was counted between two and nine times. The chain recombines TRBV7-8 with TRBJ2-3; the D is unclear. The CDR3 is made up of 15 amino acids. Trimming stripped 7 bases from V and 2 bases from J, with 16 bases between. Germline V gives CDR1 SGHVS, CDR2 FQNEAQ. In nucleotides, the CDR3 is TGTGCCAGCAACCTTTTGGCGTCTCCCACAGATACGCAGTATTTT. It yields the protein CASNLLASPTDTQYF.

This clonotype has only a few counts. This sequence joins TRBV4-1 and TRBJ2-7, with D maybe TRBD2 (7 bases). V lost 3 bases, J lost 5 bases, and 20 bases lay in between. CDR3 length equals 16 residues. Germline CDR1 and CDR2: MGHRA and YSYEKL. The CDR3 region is CASSQGGRPAIDEQYF. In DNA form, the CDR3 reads TGCGCCAGCAGCCAGGGGGGGCGCCCGGCTATCGACGAGCAGTACTTC.

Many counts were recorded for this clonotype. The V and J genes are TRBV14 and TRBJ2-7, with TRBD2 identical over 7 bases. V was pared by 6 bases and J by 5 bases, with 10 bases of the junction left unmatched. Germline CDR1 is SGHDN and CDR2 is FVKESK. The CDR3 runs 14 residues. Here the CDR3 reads CASSRVAGTNEQYF. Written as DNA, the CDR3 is TGTGCCAGCAGTCGTGTGGCCGGGACTAACGAGCAGTACTTC.

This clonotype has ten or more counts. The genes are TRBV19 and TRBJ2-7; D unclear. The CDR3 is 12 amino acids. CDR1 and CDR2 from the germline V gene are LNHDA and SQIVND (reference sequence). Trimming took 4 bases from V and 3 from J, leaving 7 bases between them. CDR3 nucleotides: TGTGCCAGTAGTAAGGCAGGCTACGAGCAGTACTTC. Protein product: CASSKAGYEQYF.

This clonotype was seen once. The CDR3 sequence: CSAGALGRATTTEQYF. The CDR3 region has the DNA TGCAGTGCTGGAGCGCTCGGGAGGGCCACAACTACCGAGCAGTACTTC. The rearrangement links TRBV20-1 to TRBJ2-7, with TRBD2 matching 8 bases. The V and J ends lost 5 bases and 6 bases, in that order; junction bases with no gene match: 18. Per the germline V gene, CDR1 is DFQATT and CDR2 is SNEGSKA (reference sequence). This CDR3 has 16 residues.